Listed here are 24 T cell receptor beta chains from one sample, sequenced in a study of CD8+CD57+ T cells in acquired aplastic anemia listed by TCRdb under 2018. The patients picked for sequencing were ones in whom flow cytometry had shown an expansion of CD8+CD57+ cells. The reads were generated on an Illumina HiSeq 2000. TCR beta VDJ combination and CDR3 sequence profiling used genomic DNA as the template. TCRdb trimmed public reads at Q25 via fastp, called clones via MiXCR and kept in-frame beta chains. Merged by CDR3 protein, the rows form single entries marked with the most common genes and DNA. The sample includes roughly 250,000 distinct CDR3 sequences, with 82% observed a single time. About two fifths of the sample lies in the top ten. Input material: sorted CD4+, CD8+, or CD8+CD57+ T cells (not recorded which) from PBMCs. The receptors were gathered from a human donor with aplastic anemia.

As to this clonotype: This may stem from a read error, because a much larger clone lies one nucleotide away. The CDR3 carries no conserved terminal phenylalanine or tryptophan, so it likely arises from a read error. Because the CDR3's place on the DNA is in doubt, the DNA is left out and the CDR3 is given as listed by TCRdb. The V gene is TRBV2, the J gene TRBJ1-1; TRBD1 was called by the table and not checked on the DNA. Germline V gene sequence: CDR1 SNHLY, CDR2 FYNNEI. The CDR3 contains 15 residues when both ends are counted. CDR3 protein: CASGYGGTDTQYFVP.

In the case of this clonotype: One end of the junction is discordant with germline, which a read error may explain. The chain is built from TRBV9 and TRBJ2-3, with TRBD2 as a possible D gene (6 bases). Germline-derived CDR1 and CDR2 are SGDLS and YYNGEE. This CDR3 comprises 14 residues. CDR3 region: CASSVAGDSTTTYF. Written as DNA, the CDR3 is TGTGCCAGCAGCGTAGCGGGAGATAGCACAACGACGTACTTT. Combining the CDR3 with reference TRBV9 and TRBJ2-3 gives the whole variable domain DSGVTQTPKHLITATGQRVTLRCSPRSGDLSVYWYQQSLDQGLQFLIQYYNGEERAKGNILERFSAQQFPDLHSELNLSSLELGDSALYFCASSVAGDSTTTYFGPGTRLTVL.

The V gene is TRBV5-6, the J gene TRBJ1-1, with D uncertain. The germline CDR1 and CDR2 sequences are SGHDT and YYEEEE. This CDR3 region has 13 residues. Trimming took off 0 bases at V and 7 bases at J, with 10 bases between the two ends. The CDR3 DNA sequence: TGTGCCAGCAGCTTGGCGAAAGGGAGTGAAGCTTTCTTT. Its translation: CASSLAKGSEAFF.

This clonotype is a singleton in its sample. The J gene is TRBJ1-1, the V gene TRBV7-8, with unresolved D. V shed 0 bases and J shed 11 bases, with 16 bases lying between them. The CDR3 sequence is 14 residues long. Per the germline V gene, CDR1 is SGHVS and CDR2 is FQNEAQ. CDR3 sequence: CASSLAGGVTAAFF. DNA for the CDR3: TGTGCCAGCAGCTTAGCGGGAGGAGTCACTGCGGCTTTCTTT.

The chain employs TRBV19 and TRBJ2-1, with D perhaps matching TRBD1 or TRBD2 (6 bases each). Trimming stripped 3 bases from V and 8 bases from J, with 14 bases between. Germline V gives CDR1 LNHDA, CDR2 SQIVND (reference sequence). CDR3 length: 14 residues. The CDR3 DNA reads as TGTGCCAGTAGTATCCTAGGGGGGCTCCATGAGCAGTTCTTC. Amino acids: CASSILGGLHEQFF.

V is TRBV5-5 and J is TRBJ1-2; D possibly corresponds to TRBD1 (6 bases). CDR1 SGHKS and CDR2 YYEKEE come from the germline V gene (reference sequence). This CDR3 has 14 amino acids. Trimming left V 5 bases short and J 2 bases short, with 13 bases between. This CDR3 is CASSESGQNYGYTF. In DNA, the CDR3 is TGTGCCAGCAGTGAAAGTGGACAGAACTATGGCTACACCTTC. Using reference TRBV5-5 and TRBJ1-2 for the parts outside the CDR3, the full variable domain is DAGVTQSPTHLIKTRGQQVTLRCSPISGHKSVSWYQQVLGQGPQFIFQYYEKEERGRGNFPDRFSARQFPNYSSELNVNALLLGDSALYLCASSESGQNYGYTFGSGTRLTVV.

Turning to this clonotype: The final CDR3 position lacks the conserved phenylalanine or tryptophan, pointing to a likely read error. Because the CDR3's place on the DNA is in doubt, the DNA is left out and the CDR3 is given as listed by TCRdb. CDR3 amino acids: CASSAGGWGNREV. V usage is TRBV9 and J usage is TRBJ2-1; TRBD1 reflects the table's D call only, with no check against the DNA. Per the germline V gene, CDR1 is SGDLS and CDR2 is YYNGEE. 13 amino acids form the CDR3, both terminal residues included.

As concerns this clonotype: The CDR3 does not close with the conserved phenylalanine or tryptophan, likely indicating a read error. The DNA is omitted, as the CDR3 cannot be located on it reliably, and the CDR3 follows TCRdb's listing. The chain employs TRBV7-3 and TRBJ2-5; TRBD1, the table's D call, lacks a check against the DNA. Germline V gene lookup returns CDR1 SGHTA and CDR2 FQGTGA. From its first to its last residue, the CDR3 has 12 amino acids. The CDR3 spells CASSLDRVNFGS.

This clonotype was counted once. The conserved phenylalanine or tryptophan normally closing the CDR3 is absent here, so this likely arose from a read error. The limits of the CDR3 on the DNA are not certain, so only TCRdb's listed CDR3 is given. The chain links TRBV7-3 to TRBJ2-4; TRBD2 is the table's D call and was not checked against the DNA. Germline loops: CDR1 SGHTA, CDR2 FQGTGA. The CDR3 contains 12 residues when both ends are counted. CDR3 in amino acids: CASGVAGNIPYL.

As to this clonotype: The CDR3 end shows no conserved phenylalanine or tryptophan, and so a read error is likely. The DNA is omitted, as the CDR3 cannot be located on it reliably, and the CDR3 follows TCRdb's listing. The chain is built from TRBV9 and TRBJ2-3; TRBD2, the table's D call, was not compared with the DNA. The CDR3 spans 13 amino acids, including both terminal residues. Germline CDR1 and CDR2: SGDLS and YYNGEE. CDR3 in amino acids: CASSEGLAGRPEV.

The chain links TRBV7-9 to TRBJ2-3, with 7 nucleotides matching TRBD2. Germline V CDR1 and CDR2: SEHNR, FQNEAQ (reference sequence). The CDR3 runs to 14 residues. V was clipped by 3 bases and J by 13 bases; unmatched bases: 13. CDR3: CASSFEGGGGREYF. As DNA, the CDR3 is TGTGCCAGCAGCTTTGAGGGAGGTGGGGGGAGGGAGTATTTT.

The J gene is TRBJ2-3, the V gene TRBV7-2; D remains unclear. This CDR3 region has 14 residues. V shed 1 base and J shed 15 bases, with 20 bases lying between them. The germline V gene has CDR1 SGHTA and CDR2 FQGNSA. CDR3 sequence reads: CASSLEPSAAALYF. The CDR3 bases are TGTGCCAGCAGCTTAGAACCCAGCGCGGCAGCCCTTTATTTT.

Of note for this clonotype: A junction boundary mismatches the germline segment, possibly from a read error. The V and J genes are TRBV9 and TRBJ2-3; a weak D match, TRBD1 (5 bases). Germline V CDR1 and CDR2: SGDLS, YYNGEE. This CDR3 is 13 amino acids long. CDR3: CASREGADTKYFF. The CDR3 coding sequence is TGTGCCAGCAGGGAAGGGGCAGATACGAAGTATTTTTTT.

Of note for this clonotype: One end of the junction fails to match germline, which may point to a read error. V usage is TRBV2 and J usage is TRBJ2-1; D gene uncertain. The CDR3 runs to 13 residues. The germline V gene encodes CDR1 SNHLY and CDR2 FYNNEI. As DNA, the CDR3 is TGCGCCAGCAGCTTGGGTGTGGACAATGAGCAGTTCTTC. Its translation is CASSLGVDNEQFF.

The chain uses TRBV11-2 and TRBJ1-1; D is uncertain. CDR1 and CDR2 from the germline V gene are SGHAT and FQNNGV. This CDR3 spans 13 amino acids. V dropped 4 bases and J dropped 2 bases, with 8 bases sitting between them. CDR3 in amino acids: CASSWVVNTEAFF. The CDR3 DNA reads TGTGCCAGCAGCTGGGTAGTCAACACTGAAGCTTTCTTT.

The gene calls are TRBV15 and TRBJ2-3; no definite D call. CDR1 is LNHNV, CDR2 YYDKDF, per germline (reference sequence). The CDR3 totals 13 residues. Trimming removed 6 bases from V and 6 bases from J, with 13 bases in between. CDR3 DNA sequence: TGTGCCACCAGGAAAGGCAGCAAGGATACGCAGTATTTT. It yields the protein CATRKGSKDTQYF.

This sequence joins TRBV7-6 and TRBJ2-5; D gene uncertain. This CDR3 spans 15 amino acids. The germline CDR1 and CDR2 sequences are SGHVS and FNYEAQ. Trimming pared 3 bases from V and 9 bases from J, leaving 20 bases between. The CDR3 coding sequence is TGTGCCAGCAGCTTGAGCTACGAGAAAACACCGCCCCAGTACTTC. Protein: CASSLSYEKTPPQYF.

In regard to this clonotype: Likely a read error: the CDR3 ends without its conserved phenylalanine or tryptophan. The DNA is left out, because the CDR3 cannot be placed on it with certainty; the CDR3 is given as TCRdb lists it. The rearrangement uses TRBV2 and TRBJ1-1; the D call of TRBD1 is as the table states it, not checked on the DNA. The CDR3 is 16 amino acids long, termini counted. CDR1 and CDR2 (germline): SNHLY, FYNNEI. This CDR3 reads CASSSGTDTQYFGPFT.

This clonotype was recorded once. Since no conserved phenylalanine or tryptophan closes the CDR3, a read error is the likely cause. The chain employs TRBV7-9 and TRBJ2-7, with D perhaps matching TRBD1 (7 bases). Germline-derived CDR1 and CDR2 are SEHNR and FQNEAQ (reference sequence). Deletions cut 3 bases from V and 1 base from J, with 22 bases between. The CDR3 length is 18 residues. CDR3 sequence: CASSFQGGGTALSYEQYG. CDR3 DNA: TGTGCCAGCAGCTTTCAGGGAGGCGGGACAGCCCTTTCCTACGAGCAGTACGGC.

This chain links TRBV5-4 with TRBJ2-3, with TRBD2 matching over 7 bases. V was clipped by 2 bases and J by 7 bases; unmatched bases: 10. Germline V gene data show CDR1 as SGHNT and CDR2 as YYREEE (reference sequence). There are 15 residues in the CDR3. In DNA form, the CDR3 reads TGTGCCAGCAGCTTTACTAGCGCGGGAGAACATACGCAGTATTTT. Translated, it gives CASSFTSAGEHTQYF. The entire variable domain, with the rest obtained from reference TRBV5-4 and TRBJ2-3, is as follows: ETGVTQSPTHLIKTRGQQVTLRCSSQSGHNTVSWYQQALGQGPQFIFQYYREEENGRGNFPPRFSGLQFPNYSSELNVNALELDDSALYLCASSFTSAGEHTQYFGPGTRLTVL.

This clonotype has only one observation. The chain recombines TRBV11-3 with TRBJ1-6; D may be TRBD1 (5 bases). V lost 3 bases, J lost 8 bases, and 11 bases lay in between. Germline V CDR1 and CDR2: SGHNT, YENEEA. The CDR3 is 14 residues long. CDR3 loop: CASSLELTDSPLHF. The CDR3 nucleotides are TGTGCCAGCAGCTTGGAACTGACAGATTCACCCCTCCACTTT.

Regarding this clonotype: In this CDR3 the conserved last residue, phenylalanine or tryptophan, is missing, so a read error is likely. The DNA is omitted, as the CDR3 cannot be located on it reliably, and the CDR3 follows TCRdb's listing. The V gene is TRBV7-2, the J gene TRBJ2-4. Germline CDR1 is SGHTA and CDR2 is FQGNSA. The CDR3 contains 12 residues when both ends are counted. CDR3 residues: CASSPAGNTQVL.

The V gene is TRBV7-9, the J gene TRBJ1-2, with a tentative D call TRBD1 (6 bases). This CDR3 is built from 15 residues. Deletions cut 3 bases from V and 11 bases from J, with 22 bases between. CDR1 is SEHNR and CDR2 is FQNEAQ in the germline V gene (reference sequence). The CDR3 protein is CASSFDGGSVSGYTF. Here the CDR3 DNA reads TGTGCCAGCAGCTTTGACGGGGGCTCGGTGAGTGGTTACACCTTC.

On this clonotype itself: A read error may produce the germline difference seen at one junction end. The chain employs TRBV7-9 and TRBJ2-3, with a possible D match to TRBD1 (6 bases). Germline assignment: CDR1 SEHNR and CDR2 FQNEAQ (reference sequence). The CDR3 contains 13 residues. The CDR3 DNA sequence: TGTGCCAGCAGCGAAGGGGGAAGAGATACGCGGTATTTT. It specifies CASSEGGRDTRYF.